This TCR beta chain was sequenced for a study of T cells in Graves' hyperthyroidism and ophthalmopathy. The source material, RNA transcripts, was used to amplify TCR beta CDR3 regions. When the TCR CDR3 underwent first-round RT-PCR, the HTBI primer set was used. TCRdb passed the multiplex PCR reads through MiXCR, listing each CDR3 protein once. Of over 650,000 distinct CDR3 sequences in the sample, approximately 42% were seen once. Diagnoses used clinical symptoms, serum thyroxine and TRAb, thyroid ultrasound and orbital computed tomography. The V segment lost 8 bases and the J segment 19 bases; nucleotides outside the gene matches: 18. Germline CDR1 reads MDHEN; CDR2 reads SYDVKM. CDR3 length: 14 residues.

V usage is TRBV28 and J usage is TRBJ1-6; 9 bases map to TRBD1. This receptor was identified in an adult man with Graves' disease, either hyperthyroidism or ophthalmopathy (not recorded which). Sequencing was done on a sample of peripheral blood or thyroid tissue (not recorded which). The CDR3, as DNA: TGTGCCAGCCTTCAGGGACAGGGAGTCACCCTTTGGCACTTT. This sequence encodes CASLQGQGVTLWHF.